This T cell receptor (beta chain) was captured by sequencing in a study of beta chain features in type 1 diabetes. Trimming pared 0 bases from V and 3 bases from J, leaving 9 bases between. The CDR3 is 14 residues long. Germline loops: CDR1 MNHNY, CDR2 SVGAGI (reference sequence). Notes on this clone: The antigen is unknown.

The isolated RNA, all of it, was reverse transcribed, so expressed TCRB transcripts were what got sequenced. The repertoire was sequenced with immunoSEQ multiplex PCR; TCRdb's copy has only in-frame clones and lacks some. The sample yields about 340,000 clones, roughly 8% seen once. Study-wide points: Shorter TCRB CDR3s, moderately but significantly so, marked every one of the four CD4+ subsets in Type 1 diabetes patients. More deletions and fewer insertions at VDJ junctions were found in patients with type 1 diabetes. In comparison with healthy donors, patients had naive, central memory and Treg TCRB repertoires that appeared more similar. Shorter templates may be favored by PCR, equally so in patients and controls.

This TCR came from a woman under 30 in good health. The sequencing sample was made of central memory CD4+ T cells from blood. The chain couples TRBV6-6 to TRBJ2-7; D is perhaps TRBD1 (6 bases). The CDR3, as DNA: TGTGCCAGCAGTTACTCCGGGACACTCTACGAGCAGTACTTC. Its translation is CASSYSGTLYEQYF.